The sequence of this T cell receptor beta chain was determined in a study of blood T cell repertoires in COVID-19. In the authors' methods: Reference gene primer amplification in the assay estimated nucleated cell counts. Sequenced by immunoSEQ multiplex PCR; TCRdb stores in-frame clones only, minus some. That table gives V, J and clone size, and the DNA gave D and trimming. The table has more than 95,000 clones, around 82% seen once; the top ten hold 4% to 6%. J lost 6 bases, V lost 2 bases, and 13 bases had no gene match. The CDR3 extends over 20 amino acids. Per germline, CDR1 MNHEY and CDR2 SVGEGT.

The sequence was collected from a man between 60 and 75 years old with acute or convalescent COVID-19. The gene calls are TRBV6-2 or TRBV6-3 and TRBJ2-1; TRBD2 aligns across 16 bases. Sample: peripheral blood. In nucleotides, the CDR3 is TGTGCCAGCAGTTACGAGCACGTGGGACTAGCGGGAGGGCGTCGCAATGAGCAGTTCTTC. Amino acid sequence: CASSYEHVGLAGGRRNEQFF.